The clone carrying this T cell receptor beta chain was counted many times. The V and J ends lost 2 bases and 4 bases respectively, with 11 bases between them. The V gene's germline CDR1 is SGHAT and CDR2 FQDESV (reference sequence). The CDR3 covers 14 residues. This sample is drawn from a study of T cells in Graves' hyperthyroidism and ophthalmopathy. Amplified regions were TCR beta CDR3 sequences from RNA transcripts. With the HTBI primer set, the TCR CDR3 went through a first round of RT-PCR. TCRdb fed the multiplex PCR reads into MiXCR, producing one record per CDR3 protein. The sample holds 400,000 to 500,000 distinct CDR3 sequences, approximately 14% seen once.

The chain is built from TRBV11-1 and TRBJ1-2, with D uncertain. Sequenced input: blood. The sequence was collected from a man younger than 30 with Graves' ophthalmopathy. CDR3 amino acids: CASSLSDGGYGYTF. For the CDR3, the DNA is TGTGCCAGCAGCTTATCGGACGGCGGCTATGGCTACACCTTC.